Following are 5 T cell receptor beta chains from one sample sequenced in a study of Graves' ophthalmopathy and Graves' hyperthyroidism. Using RNA transcripts, the TCR beta CDR3 regions were amplified. HTBI primers were used in a first-round RT-PCR, which preceded a second-round multiplex PCR. TCRdb reanalysed the multiplex PCR reads using MiXCR and keeps one entry per CDR3 protein. The data contain 210,000 or so distinct CDR3 sequences, around 30% of them singletons. Material for sequencing was peripheral blood. These receptor sequences come from a man aged 50 to 60 with Graves' ophthalmopathy.

The chain uses TRBV12-3 or TRBV12-4 and TRBJ2-7; the match to TRBD2 covers 8 bases. V was clipped by 4 bases and J by 5 bases; unmatched bases: 10. The CDR3 sequence is 15 residues long. The CDR3 region has the DNA TGTGCCAGCAGTTCGGGGGGGCCCGCAGGGAACGAGCAGTACTTC. Translation: CASSSGGPAGNEQYF.

V gene TRBV6-2 or TRBV6-3 combines with J gene TRBJ2-5; D not certain. The ends were cut back, 2 bases at V and 5 bases at J, with 12 bases in the middle. Germline CDR1 MNHEY, CDR2 SVGEGT. This CDR3 spans 14 amino acids. The CDR3 region has the DNA TGTGCCAGCAGTTACCGTCAGAGGCAGGAGACCCAGTACTTC. It yields the protein CASSYRQRQETQYF.

This clonotype was picked up many times. The chain joins TRBV7-2 to TRBJ2-7, with 7 bases matching TRBD2. The germline CDR1 and CDR2 sequences are SGHTA and FQGNSA. V lost 1 base and J lost 4; bases outside the gene matches: 7. This CDR3 comprises 15 residues. The CDR3 DNA is TGTGCCAGCAGCTTAGGGCTAGCGGATGGTTACGAGCAGTACTTC. Translation: CASSLGLADGYEQYF.

This clonotype was recorded at least ten times. This chain joins TRBV29-1 and TRBJ2-2, with D possibly matching TRBD2 (5 bases). V was trimmed by 3 bases and J by 2 bases, leaving 7 bases between them. Per germline, CDR1 SQVTM and CDR2 ANQGSEA. The CDR3 loop spans 13 amino acids. CDR3 amino acids: CSVDSGNTGELFF. The CDR3 DNA sequence: TGCAGCGTTGACAGCGGAAACACCGGGGAGCTGTTTTTT.

This clonotype was observed many times. The DNA of the CDR3 is TGTGCCAGTAGGTCCGGGACACCCGGCTACACCTTC. This codes for CASRSGTPGYTF. The chain employs TRBV19 and TRBJ1-2; the D gene is possibly TRBD1 (6 bases). Deletions cut 6 bases from V and 8 bases from J, with 13 bases between. The V gene's germline CDR1 is LNHDA and CDR2 SQIVND (reference sequence). The CDR3 covers 12 residues.